Here is one T cell receptor (beta chain) with its context. Which antigen it targets is not known. No base-level quality is on record; no much larger clone is a single base apart. The cysteine opens and the phenylalanine closes a CDR3 of 12 amino acids. Only the CDR3 portion is preserved as DNA: 36 bases, with reading frame beginning at the first base. Trimming removed 2 bases from V and 9 bases from J, leaving 8 bases between the germline ends. CDR1 and CDR2, per the germline V gene, are SGHTA and FQGNSA. The CDR3 regions of human TCRbeta chains were analyzed by immunosequencing. In the authors' own workflow: TCRs in the repertoires were compared against a reference library of SARS-CoV-2-specific TCRs that had been generated with the MIRA antigen-specificity platform. Breadth was defined as the fraction of unique TCRs that were SARS-CoV-2-associated, and depth was defined as the fraction of total T cells that were SARS-CoV-2-associated. Using the MIRA data, each spike-specific TCR was mapped to the spike region that the TCR reacts to and placed in a CD4 or CD8 class. Log10-transformed breadth and depth values were compared by one-way ANOVA with Sidak's multiple comparisons tests. What TCRdb holds here is the immuneACCESS table cut down to in-frame rearrangements. Part of the clones is not present; checked against another copy, under half of the missing clones reflect an unresolved V gene, and the others are unexplained. D and trimming come from the DNA, and the V and J calls and clone size come from that table. The sample table contains 120,000 to 150,000 clones; only one count was recorded for roughly 91% of them. The top ten clonotypes cover under 2% of the sample.

The record originates from a study of T cell responses to AZD1222 COVID-19 vaccine (dated by TCRdb to about 2021). Describing the broader study: Because spike-specific TCR depth and breadth did not differ between the two schedules, AZD1222 recipients who got a second dose at roughly 4 weeks were pooled with those who got a second dose at roughly 12 weeks. A total of 233 trial participants underwent TCR sequencing, of whom 207 received two doses of AZD1222 and 26 received two doses of the MenACWY control vaccine. Enrollment into the trials was organized by age into subgroups of 18-55, 56-69 and 70-plus years, and those subgroups contained 148, 28 and 57 TCR-sequenced participants, respectively. Beyond this particular receptor, the publication reports: Participants were mostly white British and included more females than males, and it was suggested by the authors that clonal diversity may have been underestimated. A significant rise in spike-specific TCR breadth and depth was observed after two AZD1222 doses relative to day 0 and relative to MenACWY recipients. The 56-69-year group was small, and its depth increase did not reach significance, likely because of low power. Only a handful of AZD1222 recipients were SARS-CoV-2 seropositive at baseline, limiting conclusions about previously exposed vaccinees. Epitopes outside the regions mutated in the B.1.351 and B.1.1.7 variants were reportedly recognized by nearly half of the unique spike-specific TCRs. Because no day 14 peak-response samples were available, repertoires were characterized only after the peak T cell response. Vaccine-associated CD4 TCRs spanned the whole spike protein, with dominant responses in regions 160-218 and 743-854.

The time point label, as the study defines it: baseline before first vaccination. Vaccinee samples were obtained from the UK trials COV001 and COV002, which included a single-blind randomized controlled phase 2/3 trial of AZD1222 (ChAdOx1 nCoV-19) in healthy adults. Trial participant PBMC samples were collected at day 0 and day 28 after the second dose for TCRbeta chain sequencing. This sample comprised peripheral blood, obtained on day 0 of AZD1222 vaccination. This chain is built from TRBV7-2 and TRBJ2-1; TRBD2 is a possible D gene, resting on 5 matching bases. The clonotype originates from an adult in good health. Here is the DNA: TGTGCCAGCAGCTTATGGGCGGGTGAGCAGTTCTTC. It is translated as CASSLWAGEQFF.